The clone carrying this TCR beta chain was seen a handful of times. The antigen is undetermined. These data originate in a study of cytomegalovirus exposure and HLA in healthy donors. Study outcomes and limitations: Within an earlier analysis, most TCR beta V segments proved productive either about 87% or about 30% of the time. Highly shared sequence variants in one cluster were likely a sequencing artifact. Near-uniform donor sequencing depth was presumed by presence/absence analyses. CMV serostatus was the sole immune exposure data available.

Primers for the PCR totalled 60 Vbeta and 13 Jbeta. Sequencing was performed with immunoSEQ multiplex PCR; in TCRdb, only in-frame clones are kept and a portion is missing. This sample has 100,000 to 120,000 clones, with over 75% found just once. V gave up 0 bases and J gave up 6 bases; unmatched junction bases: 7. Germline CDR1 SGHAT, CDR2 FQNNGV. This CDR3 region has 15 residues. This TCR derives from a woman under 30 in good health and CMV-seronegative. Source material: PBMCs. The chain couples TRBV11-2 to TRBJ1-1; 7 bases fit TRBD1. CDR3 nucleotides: TGTGCCAGCAGCTTAGATCCCGGACAGGACTCTGAAGCTTTCTTT. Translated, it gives CASSLDPGQDSEAFF.